The 26 T cell receptor beta chains presented below share a single source sample, sequenced in a study of T-cell memory formation after mild COVID-19. TCRdb fed the 5' RACE reads into MiXCR, producing one record per CDR3 protein. Of roughly 250,000 distinct CDR3 sequences listed, about 17% are singletons. Sequenced: PBMCs or a T cell subset sorted from them (not recorded which). The receptors come from a man between 18 and 35 years old who had mild COVID-19 (a few samples of this study predate the infection). Cell type and time point are not known.

The chain has TRBV12-3 or TRBV12-4 and TRBJ1-5; maybe TRBD1 (6 bases). The CDR3 contains 14 residues. Trimming shortened V by 8 bases and J by 3 bases, and 14 bases separated the two germline ends. This chain's CDR3 is CASRPGQINQPQHF. CDR3 sequence (DNA): TGTGCCAGCCGCCCCGGACAGATCAATCAGCCCCAGCATTTT.

This sequence joins TRBV4-3 and TRBJ2-5, with a weak D call TRBD2 (5 bases). Trimming pared 4 bases from V and 5 bases from J, leaving 11 bases between. The CDR3 has 13 residues. The germline V gene has CDR1 LGHNA and CDR2 YSLEER. CDR3 in amino acids: CASSRHRGETQYF. The CDR3 DNA is TGCGCCAGCAGCCGACACCGAGGGGAGACCCAGTACTTC.

This clonotype was found a few times. This rearrangement joins TRBV12-3 or TRBV12-4 to TRBJ1-1, with D perhaps TRBD1 (6 bases). V lost 6 bases and J 0 bases, leaving 14 bases between the germline ends. The CDR3 is 15 residues long. The CDR3: CASSDTDRLNTEAFF. The CDR3 DNA follows: TGTGCCAGCAGCGATACAGACAGGCTGAACACTGAAGCTTTCTTT.

The chain has TRBV29-1 and TRBJ1-1; 7 nucleotides match TRBD1. Germline CDR1 reads SQVTM; CDR2 reads ANQGSEA. V was clipped by 6 bases and J by 0 bases; unmatched bases: 4. This CDR3 contains 13 residues. The CDR3 nucleotides are TGCAGCGTACTGGGACAGCTGAACACTGAAGCTTTCTTT. It translates to CSVLGQLNTEAFF.

This clonotype was found a few times. The V and J genes are TRBV5-4 and TRBJ2-3; D gene unclear. CDR3 length equals 16 residues. Trimming cost V 0 bases and J 3 bases, with 14 bases left between them. Looked up from germline, CDR1 is SGHNT and CDR2 is YYREEE (reference sequence). For the CDR3, the DNA is TGTGCCAGCAGCTTGGGTCGCGCAGGAGATACAGATACGCAGTATTTT. As protein: CASSLGRAGDTDTQYF.

The V call is TRBV5-5, the J call TRBJ2-7, with no clear D. V was trimmed by 6 bases and J by 0 bases, leaving 16 bases between them. CDR3 size: 15 residues. Germline V gives CDR1 SGHKS, CDR2 YYEKEE (reference sequence). The CDR3 nucleotides read TGTGCCAGCACCCCGGCCCGGGCTCCCTCCTACGAGCAGTACGTC. Protein product: CASTPARAPSYEQYV.

This clonotype was detected a few times. V and J are TRBV11-2 and TRBJ2-7; D uncertain. The germline V gene encodes CDR1 SGHAT and CDR2 FQNNGV. There are 12 residues in the CDR3. The ends were cut back, 5 bases at V and 3 bases at J, with 8 bases in the middle. The CDR3 DNA follows: TGTGCCAGCAGCCGAGACAACTACGAGCAGTACGTC. It specifies CASSRDNYEQYV.

This clonotype was seen a handful of times. The V and J genes are TRBV29-1 and TRBJ1-5; tentative D call: TRBD1 (6 bases). CDR1 is SQVTM, CDR2 ANQGSEA, per germline. V was pared by 4 bases and J by 7 bases, with 23 bases between. The CDR3 spans 16 residues. CDR3 sequence reads: CSVVETGSDPGQPQHF. CDR3 nucleotide sequence: TGCAGCGTTGTTGAGACAGGTTCGGACCCCGGCCAGCCCCAGCATTTT. Drawing the rest from reference TRBV29-1 and TRBJ1-5, the complete variable domain is SAVISQKPSRDICQRGTSLTIQCQVDSQVTMMFWYRQQPGQSLTLIATANQGSEATYESGFVIDKFPISRPNLTFSTLTVSNMSPEDSSIYLCSVVETGSDPGQPQHFGDGTRLSIL.

This rearrangement joins TRBV18 to TRBJ1-1, with D tentatively TRBD1 (5 bases). The germline V gene has CDR1 KGHSH and CDR2 LQKENI. The CDR3 has 15 amino acids. V was trimmed by 3 bases and J by 2 bases, leaving 13 bases between them. DNA for the CDR3: TGTGCCAGCTCACCTTTCAGAACAGGAAACACTGAAGCTTTCTTT. Translating it yields CASSPFRTGNTEAFF.

CDR3 DNA sequence: TGTGCCAGCAGGCAACTCTCTGGGGCCAACGTCCTGACTTTC. This translates into CASRQLSGANVLTF. The V call is TRBV2, the J call TRBJ2-6, with no clear D. V shed 6 bases and J shed 0 bases, with 6 bases lying between them. CDR1 SNHLY and CDR2 FYNNEI come from the germline V gene. The length of the CDR3 is 14 residues.

The table lists this clonotype with a few counts. The rearrangement links TRBV20-1 to TRBJ2-1; 14 bases are shared with TRBD2. CDR1 DFQATT and CDR2 SNEGSKA come from the germline V gene (reference sequence). The V and J ends lost 5 bases and 0 bases, in that order; junction bases with no gene match: 6. This CDR3 contains 17 residues. CDR3 sequence: CSAHPTSGGGSYNEQFF. CDR3 coding DNA: TGCAGTGCTCACCCGACTAGCGGGGGGGGCTCCTACAATGAGCAGTTCTTC.

V and J are TRBV6-2 or TRBV6-3 and TRBJ2-1, with unresolved D. Trimming took off 3 bases at V and 1 base at J, with 10 bases between the two ends. Germline CDR1 and CDR2: MNHEY and SVGEGT. CDR3 length: 15 residues. CDR3 sequence reads: CASSYYQVSYNEQFF. The CDR3 DNA sequence: TGTGCCAGCAGTTATTATCAGGTTTCCTACAATGAGCAGTTCTTC.

The chain has TRBV24-1 and TRBJ2-5; D remains unclear. Trimming took off 6 bases at V and 4 bases at J, with 8 bases between the two ends. The CDR3 is made up of 12 amino acids. Germline V lookup: CDR1 KGHDR, CDR2 SFDVKD. The CDR3 sequence: CATSRGRETQYF. The CDR3 DNA is TGTGCCACCAGTCGTGGACGAGAGACCCAGTACTTC.

The chain uses TRBV6-5 and TRBJ2-5; TRBD2 might be the D (6 bases). This CDR3 is 14 amino acids long. The germline V and J ends were trimmed by 8 bases and 3 bases, with 16 bases remaining between them. Germline assignment: CDR1 MNHEY and CDR2 SVGAGI. The CDR3 loop reads CASRLRVAEETQYF. The CDR3 DNA reads as TGTGCCAGCCGCCTTCGGGTAGCGGAAGAGACCCAGTACTTC.

This clonotype has only a few counts. This CDR3 reads CASSHNEQGTLHF. CDR3 bases: TGTGCCAGCAGCCACAACGAACAGGGAACCCTCCACTTT. The chain couples TRBV3-1 to TRBJ1-6; D is possibly TRBD1 (6 bases). Looked up from germline, CDR1 is LGHDT and CDR2 is YNNKEL (reference sequence). This CDR3 is built from 13 residues. The V end lost 3 bases, the J end lost 14 bases, and 14 bases lay between the germline ends.

This clonotype was detected a few times. The rearrangement uses TRBV2 and TRBJ1-5; tentatively, D is TRBD1 (6 bases). The V gene's germline CDR1 is SNHLY and CDR2 FYNNEI. Trimming took 6 bases from V and 7 from J, leaving 16 bases between them. The CDR3 is made up of 14 amino acids. The CDR3 protein is CASSDDRTGQPQHF. The CDR3 region has the DNA TGTGCCAGCAGCGACGACAGGACGGGCCAGCCCCAGCATTTT. The full variable domain, completed using reference TRBV2 and TRBJ1-5, is EPEVTQTPSHQVTQMGQEVILRCVPISNHLYFYWYRQILGQKVEFLVSFYNNEISEKSEIFDDQFSVERPDGSNFTLKIRSTKLEDSAMYFCASSDDRTGQPQHFGDGTRLSIL.

The chain combines TRBV27 with TRBJ2-5, with 9 nucleotides matching TRBD2. V was pared by 10 bases and J by 5 bases, with 11 bases of the junction left unmatched. Looked up from germline, CDR1 is MNHEY and CDR2 is SMNVEV (reference sequence). This CDR3 contains 14 residues. CDR3 loop: CATALAGSWETQYF. In DNA, the CDR3 is TGTGCCACTGCTCTAGCGGGGTCCTGGGAGACCCAGTACTTC.

The V call is TRBV6-2 or TRBV6-3, the J call TRBJ1-4; D not resolved. CDR3 length equals 13 residues. The germline V gene encodes CDR1 MNHEY and CDR2 SVGEGT. With 10 bases removed from V and 7 bases from J, the gap between germline ends came to 16 bases. The CDR3 DNA follows: TGTGCCATCTCGGAAACCGGGAGTGAAAAACTGTTTTTT. Its protein product is CAISETGSEKLFF.

This clonotype was recorded a few times. The V and J genes are TRBV18 and TRBJ2-2, with TRBD1 matching 10 bases. CDR3 length: 15 amino acids. Germline-derived CDR1 and CDR2 are KGHSH and LQKENI. V lost 2 bases to trimming and J lost 7 bases; unmatched junction nucleotides: 4. The CDR3 bases are TGTGCCAGCTCACCAGTGACAGGGGGCCTCGGGGAGCTGTTTTTT. Translating it yields CASSPVTGGLGELFF.

The chain couples TRBV11-2 to TRBJ2-4, with TRBD1 matching over 7 bases. Germline lookup yields CDR1 SGHAT and CDR2 FQNNGV. This CDR3 has 12 residues. J gave up 14 bases and V 4 bases, and 8 bases lay outside the gene matches. The CDR3 spells CASSSDRSSEYF. CDR3 nucleotide sequence: TGTGCCAGCAGCTCGGACAGGTCCTCCGAGTACTTC.

The chain links TRBV4-2 to TRBJ2-7; maybe TRBD1 (5 bases). The V gene lost 4 bases and the J gene lost 2 bases, with 12 bases spanning the gap. The CDR3 covers 14 residues. Per germline, CDR1 LGHNA and CDR2 YNFKEQ. As DNA, the CDR3 is TGTGCCAGCAGCCCCTACACGACAGCCTACGAGCAGTACGTC. Translating it yields CASSPYTTAYEQYV.

This clonotype was seen a handful of times. This chain links TRBV7-2 with TRBJ1-2; no firm D call. V lost 0 bases, J lost 7 bases, and 9 bases lay in between. Looked up from germline, CDR1 is SGHTA and CDR2 is FQGNSA. This CDR3 has 13 amino acids. CDR3 sequence reads: CASSLARAGGYTF. CDR3 DNA sequence: TGTGCCAGCAGCTTAGCCCGGGCGGGTGGCTACACCTTC.

This clonotype was counted only a few times. The CDR3 bases are TGTGCCAGTAGTATAAACCCCAGGGTCGATACGCAGTATTTT. It specifies CASSINPRVDTQYF. The gene calls are TRBV19 and TRBJ2-3; a possible D gene is TRBD1 (5 bases). This CDR3 has 14 amino acids. Germline V gives CDR1 LNHDA, CDR2 SQIVND (reference sequence). Trimming pared 2 bases from V and 6 bases from J, leaving 12 bases between.

This clonotype was recorded a few times. The V gene is TRBV20-1, the J gene TRBJ1-5; a possible D gene is TRBD1 (6 bases). Germline V gives CDR1 DFQATT, CDR2 SNEGSKA (reference sequence). Trimming shortened V by 6 bases and J by 4 bases, and 16 bases separated the two germline ends. The CDR3 spans 14 residues. CDR3 DNA sequence: TGCAGTGCGCGGGGGGGGCAGCTAAATCAGCCCCAGCATTTT. It encodes CSARGGQLNQPQHF.

This clonotype was seen ten or more times. This rearrangement joins TRBV7-6 to TRBJ2-7; no reliable D call. Trimming removed 1 base at V and 4 bases at J, with 11 bases between. The CDR3 extends over 14 amino acids. Per the germline V gene, CDR1 is SGHVS and CDR2 is FNYEAQ. CDR3 protein: CASSLDALSYEQYF. The CDR3, as DNA: TGTGCCAGCAGCTTAGATGCGCTGTCTTACGAGCAGTACTTC.

This clonotype was detected a few times. The junction does not match germline at one end; this may be a read error. Written as DNA, the CDR3 is TGTGCTAGCAGCCCCACCGGGGGGCCAGATACGCAGTATTTT. Its protein product is CASSPTGGPDTQYF. This sequence joins TRBV7-7 and TRBJ2-3; perhaps TRBD2 as D (7 bases). In germline, CDR1 is SSHAT, CDR2 FNYEAQ (reference sequence). CDR3 size: 14 residues.